The entry below gives a single T cell receptor beta chain sequence along with its context. No antigen is known for it. Base-call qualities are not available, and no considerably larger clone is one nucleotide away. V lost 1 base and J lost 8 bases; the stretch between them is 9 bases long. From cysteine to phenylalanine, the CDR3 is 13 amino acids long. This entry keeps only the CDR3 DNA: 39 bases, framed from base 1. The data belong to a study of response to subunit inactivated influenza vaccine (dated by TCRdb to the late 2010s). Broadly, across the study: To follow how T cells responded to a trivalent subunit inactivated influenza vaccine, the researchers relied on deep quantitative profiling of the T cell receptor repertoire. The paper's findings and limits, for the study overall: It was suggested by the authors that each seasonal influenza vaccination may recruit only a limited number of new T cells.

Preparation of the library involved RT-PCR. TCRdb shows the sequencer as Illumina HiSeq 2500. Using fastp at Q25 and MiXCR, TCRdb reprocessed the public reads and kept productive beta chains. Each CDR3 protein gets just one entry, which takes the most common genes and DNA from the rows behind it. Counted in this sample were about 520,000 distinct CDR3 sequences; approximately 6.9% of them appeared once. Of the sample, roughly 14% is held by the ten largest clones. This sequence uses TRBV12-3 or TRBV12-4 and TRBJ1-3; the D gene is not confidently resolved. The sequences come from PBMCs from blood, collected around 25 months after vaccination. This clonotype was sampled from a man between 45 and 75 years old who received an inactivated influenza vaccine. Donor details come from another sample of the same person, matched by shared clones. The sequenced DNA is TGTGCCAGCAGTTTAGATTACCGGGACACCATATATTTT. This encodes CASSLDYRDTIYF.